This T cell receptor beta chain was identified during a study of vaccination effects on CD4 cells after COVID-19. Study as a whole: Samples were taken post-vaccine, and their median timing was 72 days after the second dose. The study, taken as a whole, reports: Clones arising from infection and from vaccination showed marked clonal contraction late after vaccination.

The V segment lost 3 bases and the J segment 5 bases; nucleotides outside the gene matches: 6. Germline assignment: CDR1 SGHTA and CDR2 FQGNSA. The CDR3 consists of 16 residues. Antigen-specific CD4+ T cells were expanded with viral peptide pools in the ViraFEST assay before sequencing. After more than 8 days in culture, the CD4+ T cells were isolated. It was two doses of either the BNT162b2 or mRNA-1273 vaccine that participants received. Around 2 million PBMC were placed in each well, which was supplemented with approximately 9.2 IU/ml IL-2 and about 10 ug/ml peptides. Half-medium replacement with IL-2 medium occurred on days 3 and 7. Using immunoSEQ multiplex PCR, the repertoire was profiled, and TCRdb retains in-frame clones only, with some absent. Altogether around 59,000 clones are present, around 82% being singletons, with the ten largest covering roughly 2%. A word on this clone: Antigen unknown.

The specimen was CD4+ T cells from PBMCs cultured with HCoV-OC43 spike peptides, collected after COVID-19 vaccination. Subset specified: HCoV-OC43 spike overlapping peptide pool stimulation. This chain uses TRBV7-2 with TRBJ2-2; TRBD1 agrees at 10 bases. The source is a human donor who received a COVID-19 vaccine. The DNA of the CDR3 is TGTGCCAGCAGCTTTAGGGGACAGGGGTGGACCGGGGAGCTGTTTTTT. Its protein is CASSFRGQGWTGELFF.